The 30 T cell receptor beta chains given below trace back to one sample, sequenced in a study of T cell responses to AZD1222 COVID-19 vaccine. Assay: immunoSEQ multiplex PCR; the TCRdb copy retains only in-frame clones and omits some. The table lists over 100,000 clones, about 88% of them singletons. The sequenced sample was peripheral blood, obtained on day 0 of AZD1222 vaccination. Receptors were obtained from an adult in good health.

This chain joins TRBV3-1 (or the pseudogene TRBV3-2) and TRBJ1-2; possibly TRBD1 for D (6 bases). The CDR3 spans 14 residues. The germline gives CDR1 LGHDT, CDR2 YNNKEL (reference sequence). V lost 1 base and J lost 4, with 10 bases in between. CDR3 nucleotide sequence: TGTGCCAGCAGCCAAGGAAGGGGGAGCTATGGCTACACCTTC. It codes for CASSQGRGSYGYTF.

This clone was counted a single time. The chain has TRBV5-1 and TRBJ2-2; TRBD1 might be the D (6 bases). In germline, CDR1 is SGHRS, CDR2 YFSETQ. The germline V and J ends were trimmed by 4 bases and 0 bases, with 19 bases remaining between them. The CDR3 length is 18 residues. The CDR3 DNA sequence: TGCGCCAGCAGCCTCTTACAACAGGGCACAGCGAACACCGGGGAGCTGTTTTTT. This translates into CASSLLQQGTANTGELFF.

The J gene is TRBJ1-3, the V gene TRBV7-2, with TRBD1 matching 10 bases. Germline-derived CDR1 and CDR2 are SGHTA and FQGNSA. Trimming removed 5 bases from V and 1 base from J; junction bases left unmatched: 2. CDR3 length equals 15 residues. The CDR3 sequence: CASSVDRGSGNTIYF. The CDR3 DNA reads as TGTGCCAGCAGCGTGGACAGGGGGTCTGGAAACACCATATATTTT.

V and J are TRBV7-9 and TRBJ2-1; D gene uncertain. Germline V gives CDR1 SEHNR, CDR2 FQNEAQ (reference sequence). The V and J ends lost 6 bases and 6 bases respectively, with 9 bases between them. This CDR3 spans 12 amino acids. Here the CDR3 reads CASSGFLNEQFF. The CDR3 DNA is TGTGCCAGCAGTGGGTTTCTCAATGAGCAGTTCTTC.

This sequence joins TRBV5-4 and TRBJ2-3, with D uncertain. CDR3 length: 13 amino acids. V was shortened by 0 bases and J by 6 bases, with 8 bases between the two germline ends. In germline, CDR1 is SGHNT, CDR2 YYREEE (reference sequence). CDR3 sequence (DNA): TGTGCCAGCAGCTTGGCCTTTGATGATACGCAGTATTTT. As protein: CASSLAFDDTQYF.

The gene calls are TRBV18 and TRBJ1-1, with 10 bases that match TRBD1. V was clipped by 1 base and J by 4 bases; unmatched bases: 3. Looked up from germline, CDR1 is KGHSH and CDR2 is LQKENI. The CDR3 extends over 15 amino acids. The DNA for the CDR3 is TGTGCCAGCTCACCACTGCGGGACAGGGGCACTGAAGCTTTCTTT. It is translated as CASSPLRDRGTEAFF. The complete variable domain, with remaining parts taken from reference TRBV18 and TRBJ1-1, reads NAGVMQNPRHLVRRRGQEARLRCSPMKGHSHVYWYRQLPEEGLKFMVYLQKENIIDESGMPKERFSAEFPKEGPSILRIQQVVRGDSAAYFCASSPLRDRGTEAFFGQGTRLTVV.

V usage is TRBV7-8 and J usage is TRBJ1-5, with 8 positions matching TRBD1. J lost 4 bases, V lost 5 bases, and 10 bases had no gene match. The V gene's germline CDR1 is SGHVS and CDR2 FQNEAQ. CDR3 length equals 16 residues. DNA of the CDR3: TGTGCCAGCAGCCCGGACAGGGTTGGTGGGAATCAGCCCCAGCATTTT. Amino acids: CASSPDRVGGNQPQHF.

The rearrangement links TRBV18 to TRBJ2-1; 9 bases align to TRBD2. The CDR3 length is 11 residues. V gave up 3 bases and J gave up 12 bases; unmatched junction bases: 0. Germline-derived CDR1 and CDR2 are KGHSH and LQKENI. The CDR3 DNA is TGTGCCAGCTCACCGGGACTAGCGCAGTTCTTC. The encoded protein is CASSPGLAQFF. Combining the CDR3 with reference TRBV18 and TRBJ2-1 gives the whole variable domain NAGVMQNPRHLVRRRGQEARLRCSPMKGHSHVYWYRQLPEEGLKFMVYLQKENIIDESGMPKERFSAEFPKEGPSILRIQQVVRGDSAAYFCASSPGLAQFFGPGTRLTVL.

The count of this clone is one. The V call is TRBV28, the J call TRBJ1-5; D possibly corresponds to TRBD1 (6 bases). Germline V gene sequence: CDR1 MDHEN, CDR2 SYDVKM. The ends were cut back, 5 bases at V and 0 bases at J, with 14 bases in the middle. The CDR3 has 16 amino acids. CDR3 amino acids: CASSRLGAGSNQPQHF. The CDR3 DNA reads as TGTGCCAGCAGTCGACTGGGGGCGGGTAGCAATCAGCCCCAGCATTTT.

V gene TRBV7-9 combines with J gene TRBJ1-4; no firm D call. The CDR3 sequence is 17 residues long. Looked up from germline, CDR1 is SEHNR and CDR2 is FQNEAQ (reference sequence). V was shortened by 1 base and J by 7 bases, with 19 bases between the two germline ends. The CDR3 sequence: CASSLVPRGRYSEKLFF. Written as DNA, the CDR3 is TGTGCCAGCAGCTTAGTCCCCCGAGGGCGGTACTCTGAAAAACTGTTTTTT.

The chain combines TRBV7-9 with TRBJ1-1; D unclear. Germline CDR1 and CDR2: SEHNR and FQNEAQ (reference sequence). The V end lost 3 bases, the J end lost 0 bases, and 8 bases lay between the germline ends. CDR3 size: 14 residues. The CDR3 here is CASSFPPMNTEAFF. In DNA form, the CDR3 reads TGTGCCAGCAGCTTCCCCCCTATGAACACTGAAGCTTTCTTT.

This chain joins TRBV30 and TRBJ2-1; TRBD2 matches 7 bases. Germline CDR1 is GTSNPN and CDR2 is SVGIG (reference sequence). The V gene end was trimmed by 4 bases and the J gene end by 10 bases; junction bases not matched to a gene: 7. The CDR3 extends over 12 amino acids. The CDR3 DNA reads TGTGCCTGGAATTGGAGGGGAGGGGAGCAGTTCTTC. Protein sequence: CAWNWRGGEQFF.

This sequence joins TRBV7-8 and TRBJ1-6, with 9 bases that match TRBD1. The CDR3 is 16 residues long. Losses at the gene ends were 5 bases for V and 9 bases for J; bases not matched to a gene: 11. From germline, CDR1 is SGHVS and CDR2 FQNEAQ. The CDR3 here is CASSPSWTGAGSPLHF. CDR3 DNA sequence: TGTGCCAGCAGCCCCTCCTGGACAGGGGCTGGTTCACCCCTCCACTTT.

The V call is TRBV14, the J call TRBJ2-1, with D perhaps matching TRBD2 (7 bases). The CDR3 runs 15 residues. Per germline, CDR1 SGHDN and CDR2 FVKESK. Trimming removed 4 bases from V and 7 bases from J, with 17 bases in between. CDR3 amino acids: CASSPPGGLWNEQFF. CDR3 bases: TGTGCCAGCAGCCCTCCGGGGGGCCTTTGGAATGAGCAGTTCTTC.

The rearrangement uses TRBV5-4 and TRBJ2-7; 8 nucleotides line up with TRBD1. This CDR3 is built from 14 residues. Germline CDR1 and CDR2: SGHNT and YYREEE (reference sequence). Unmatched junction bases numbered 7, after V lost 0 bases and J lost 8 bases. CDR3 in DNA: TGTGCCAGCAGCTTGGGCCAGGGGGCAGTCAAGCAGTACTTC. Translating it yields CASSLGQGAVKQYF.

This chain connects TRBV7-9 to TRBJ2-7; 11 nucleotides align to TRBD1. Germline CDR1 and CDR2: SEHNR and FQNEAQ (reference sequence). The CDR3 runs 14 residues. V shed 3 bases, J shed 6 bases, and the junction held 4 bases outside the gene matches. CDR3 in amino acids: CASSFGQGAGEQYV. The CDR3, as DNA: TGTGCCAGCAGCTTCGGACAGGGGGCCGGCGAGCAGTACGTC.

The V gene is TRBV11-2, the J gene TRBJ1-4, with D tentatively TRBD1 (6 bases). V was cut by 5 bases and J by 10 bases, with 20 bases left in between. CDR1 SGHAT and CDR2 FQNNGV come from the germline V gene. CDR3 length: 15 residues. The CDR3 here is CASSGQTASWGKLFF. The CDR3 DNA reads as TGTGCCAGCAGCGGACAGACGGCTTCATGGGGAAAACTGTTTTTT.

The V gene is TRBV11-2, the J gene TRBJ2-5, with TRBD2 matching 8 bases. Germline assignment: CDR1 SGHAT and CDR2 FQNNGV. The CDR3 totals 15 residues. Trimming at V came to 0 bases and at J to 5 bases, leaving 5 bases not matched to a gene. The CDR3 coding sequence is TGTGCCAGCAGCTTAGACGGGGGGGCCGGGGAGACCCAGTACTTC. Translation: CASSLDGGAGETQYF.

The CDR3 protein is CASSLGGGPGDTQYF. The CDR3 nucleotides are TGTGCCAGCAGCTTAGGCGGGGGCCCCGGGGATACGCAGTATTTT. The V call is TRBV5-4, the J call TRBJ2-3; tentatively, D is TRBD2 (7 bases). From germline, CDR1 is SGHNT and CDR2 YYREEE (reference sequence). With 2 bases removed from V and 6 bases from J, the gap between germline ends came to 16 bases. The CDR3 sequence is 15 residues long.

The rearrangement links TRBV7-3 to TRBJ2-1, with 10 bases aligning to TRBD1. The length of the CDR3 is 17 residues. V dropped 5 bases and J dropped 6; count of bases not matched to a gene: 13. Germline assignment: CDR1 SGHTA and CDR2 FQGTGA. The CDR3 loop reads CASSVGGTGANFNEQFF. The CDR3 nucleotides are TGTGCCAGCAGCGTAGGTGGGACAGGGGCCAATTTCAATGAGCAGTTCTTC.

The rearrangement joins TRBV18 to TRBJ1-3; 7 nucleotides line up with TRBD1. CDR1 is KGHSH and CDR2 is LQKENI in the germline V gene. The CDR3 is 15 residues long. Trimming removed 3 bases from V and 3 bases from J; junction bases left unmatched: 5. The CDR3 loop is CASSPLGTDGNTIYF. The CDR3 nucleotides read TGTGCCAGCTCACCCCTTGGGACAGATGGAAACACCATATATTTT. The full variable domain, its missing parts supplied by reference TRBV18 and TRBJ1-3, is NAGVMQNPRHLVRRRGQEARLRCSPMKGHSHVYWYRQLPEEGLKFMVYLQKENIIDESGMPKERFSAEFPKEGPSILRIQQVVRGDSAAYFCASSPLGTDGNTIYFGEGSWLTVV.

V usage is TRBV11-3 and J usage is TRBJ2-2; 7 bases align to TRBD2. V lost 6 bases and J lost 4; bases outside the gene matches: 8. This CDR3 region has 15 residues. From germline, CDR1 is SGHNT and CDR2 YENEEA. CDR3 region: CASSSSGVATGELFF. The CDR3 bases are TGTGCCAGCAGTTCAAGCGGGGTCGCCACCGGGGAGCTGTTTTTT.

J is TRBJ2-5 and V is TRBV6-2 or TRBV6-3, with unresolved D. Per the germline V gene, CDR1 is MNHEY and CDR2 is SVGEGT. The V end was cut by 2 bases, the J end by 5 bases, with 6 bases between. This CDR3 is 12 amino acids long. In DNA, the CDR3 is TGTGCCAGCAGTTACGGCCCGGAGACCCAGTACTTC. Encoded protein: CASSYGPETQYF.

In this sample, this clone turned up once. The chain joins TRBV5-6 to TRBJ1-5, with D unclear. CDR3 length: 16 amino acids. From germline, CDR1 is SGHDT and CDR2 YYEEEE. The ends were cut back, 0 bases at V and 0 bases at J, with 10 bases in the middle. The CDR3 here is CASSLGRGYSNQPQHF. The CDR3 DNA sequence: TGTGCCAGCAGCTTGGGAAGAGGCTATAGCAATCAGCCCCAGCATTTT.

This clone was observed a few times. This rearrangement joins TRBV7-2 to TRBJ2-2; 10 bases agree with TRBD2. The germline gives CDR1 SGHTA, CDR2 FQGNSA. There are 15 residues in the CDR3. Unmatched junction bases numbered 6, after V lost 5 bases and J lost 6 bases. CDR3 sequence reads: CASSILSGGAGELFF. CDR3 sequence (DNA): TGTGCCAGCAGCATCCTGAGCGGGGGGGCCGGGGAGCTGTTTTTT.

The chain carries TRBV12-3 or TRBV12-4 and TRBJ1-1; D remains ambiguous. The CDR3 sequence is 12 residues long. Between the trimmed V and J ends, which lost 7 bases and 9 bases, there was a span of 15 bases. The CDR3 coding sequence is TGTGCCAGCACCCTAGGGAGCAACCAAGCTTTCTTT. This codes for CASTLGSNQAFF.

The chain couples TRBV6-5 to TRBJ2-3; D is possibly TRBD2 (6 bases). V lost 5 bases, J lost 2 bases, and 14 bases lay in between. This CDR3 comprises 15 residues. Germline loops: CDR1 MNHEY, CDR2 SVGAGI. The CDR3 bases are TGTGCCAGCAGTCTACGGGGGACTTCCACAGATACGCAGTATTTT. Translation gives CASSLRGTSTDTQYF.

J is TRBJ1-5 and V is TRBV7-2, with unresolved D. V was pared by 1 base and J by 7 bases, with 11 bases between. Germline assignment: CDR1 SGHTA and CDR2 FQGNSA. CDR3 length equals 14 residues. For the CDR3, the DNA is TGTGCCAGCAGCTTAGAGGTGGGTCGGCAGCCCCAGCATTTT. Protein sequence: CASSLEVGRQPQHF. The whole variable domain, remainder taken from reference TRBV7-2 and TRBJ1-5, is GAGVSQSPSNKVTEKGKDVELRCDPISGHTALYWYRQSLGQGLEFLIYFQGNSAPDKSGLPSDRFSAERTGGSVSTLTIQRTQQEDSAVYLCASSLEVGRQPQHFGDGTRLSIL.

The CDR3 DNA follows: TGTGCCAGCAGTGAAACGACCGATTCACCCCTCCACTTT. It is translated as CASSETTDSPLHF. The chain recombines TRBV6-1 with TRBJ1-6; D is ambiguous. The CDR3 runs to 13 residues. Trimming took off 2 bases at V and 8 bases at J, with 7 bases between the two ends. Germline V CDR1 and CDR2: MNHNS, SASEGT.

The rearrangement uses TRBV10-3 and TRBJ1-4; D perhaps matches TRBD1 (6 bases). Trimming shortened V by 5 bases and J by 8 bases, and 15 bases separated the two germline ends. The CDR3 is 14 residues long. Germline V lookup: CDR1 ENHRY, CDR2 SYGVKD. CDR3 in DNA: TGTGCCATCAGTCGGGTGGGGGCCGGGGAAAAACTGTTTTTT. Protein sequence: CAISRVGAGEKLFF.